This record covers a single T cell receptor (beta chain). This clonotype was counted at least ten times. It lacks a known antigen. No base qualities exist here, and no much larger clone lies one base off it. This sample was taken from a study of T cell repertoires in cytomegalovirus infection (dated by TCRdb to the late 2010s). Concerning the study at large: The HLA type of each donor mattered for the analysis, because public TCR beta signatures pointed to carriage of CMV infection along with the matching HLA type.

General findings and caveats noted by the study authors: Carriers of CMV infection plus the relevant HLA type were discriminated by the cumulative frequency of public TCR beta family members in the study cohort and in an independent roughly 400-donor cohort. The ex vivo response was dominated by HLA-C-restricted CMV-specific TCR beta clonotypes, and the single most frequent clonotype in two of eight donors was supplied by these HLA-C-restricted clonotypes.

The CDR3 numbers 15 residues from cysteine through phenylalanine. The retained sequence is limited to the CDR3, 45 bases, with the frame set at the first base. CDR1 and CDR2, per the germline V gene (reference sequence), are SEHNR and FQNEAQ. V and J lose 6 bases and 0 bases, and a span of 12 bases separates them. The data were produced on an Illumina HiSeq 1500. TCRdb applied fastp at Q25 and MiXCR to the public reads, then kept only in-frame beta chains. Identical CDR3 proteins give one entry, which carries the most common genes and DNA. This sample holds 200,000 to 300,000 distinct CDR3 sequences; under 8.5% were observed only once. The top ten hold 6.5% of the sample.

The clonotype was recovered from a human donor in good health (CMV status not recorded). Some clones in this sample may be carry-over from other donors' samples. Sequencing was performed on PBMCs. The rearrangement joined TRBV7-9 to TRBJ1-5; no confident D gene assignment can be made. The bases are TGTGCCAGCAGTGACAACCCTAATAGCAATCAGCCCCAGCATTTT. This codes for CASSDNPNSNQPQHF.